This entry lists 27 T cell receptor beta chains sequenced from one sample in a study of blood T cell repertoires in COVID-19. The table came from immunoSEQ multiplex PCR; TCRdb's copy has only in-frame clones and leaves some out. The sample lists under 150,000 clones; more than 80% were seen once. Sequencing used peripheral blood. Receptors were obtained from a human donor in a cohort sampled during active COVID-19.

The chain employs TRBV9 and TRBJ1-3, with D tentatively TRBD1 (5 bases). The V and J ends lost 10 bases and 2 bases respectively, with 13 bases between them. The CDR3 totals 13 residues. The germline V gene has CDR1 SGDLS and CDR2 YYNGEE. The CDR3 nucleotides read TGTGCCTCCGGGGGGGGTGCTGGAAACACCATATATTTT. Translating gives CASGGGAGNTIYF.

This clone has only one observation. The chain carries TRBV4-3 and TRBJ2-1; a weak D match, TRBD2 (6 bases). CDR3 length equals 16 residues. Germline V CDR1 and CDR2: LGHNA, YSLEER. V was clipped by 0 bases and J by 4 bases, with 13 bases between them. CDR3 sequence (DNA): TGCGCCAGCAGCCAAGATTTGCGGGGAGTATACAATGAGCAGTTCTTC. This gives the protein CASSQDLRGVYNEQFF.

There are a few counts of this clone. This chain links TRBV7-2 with TRBJ2-7, with D tentatively TRBD1 (5 bases). The CDR3 has 13 residues. The germline V gene has CDR1 SGHTA and CDR2 FQGNSA. The V gene lost 0 bases and the J gene lost 5 bases, with 8 bases spanning the gap. CDR3: CASSLAQGNEQYV. CDR3 bases: TGTGCCAGCAGCTTAGCGCAGGGAAACGAGCAGTACGTC.

This chain joins TRBV19 and TRBJ2-2; D might be TRBD2 (5 bases). With 9 bases removed from V and 2 bases from J, the gap between germline ends came to 16 bases. The CDR3 contains 15 residues. The germline V gene encodes CDR1 LNHDA and CDR2 SQIVND (reference sequence). DNA of the CDR3: TGTGCCAGCCATCTCGTAGGAGGAAACACCGGGGAGCTGTTTTTT. Translated: CASHLVGGNTGELFF.

The rearrangement joins TRBV30 to TRBJ2-5; weak D call: TRBD1 (5 bases). The germline V and J ends were trimmed by 2 bases and 5 bases, with 15 bases remaining between them. CDR1 and CDR2 (germline): GTSNPN, SVGIG (reference sequence). The CDR3 is 14 residues long. The CDR3: CAWSSDRRWETQYF. For the CDR3, the DNA is TGTGCCTGGAGTTCCGACAGACGGTGGGAGACCCAGTACTTC.

The chain uses TRBV6-6 and TRBJ2-7; 12 bases align to TRBD2. CDR1 is MNHNY and CDR2 is SVGAGI in the germline V gene (reference sequence). With V trimmed by 4 bases and J by 2 bases, 3 bases remained unmatched. This CDR3 region has 15 residues. For the CDR3, the DNA is TGTGCCAGCAGTTTTCTAGCGGGAGGGCCCTACGAGCAGTACGTC. Its translation is CASSFLAGGPYEQYV.

The genes are TRBV5-4 and TRBJ1-2, with a weak D call TRBD1 (6 bases). The length of the CDR3 is 13 residues. Trimming left V 0 bases short and J 8 bases short, with 11 bases between. In germline, CDR1 is SGHNT, CDR2 YYREEE (reference sequence). CDR3 nucleotides: TGTGCCAGCAGCTTGGGACAGGTGAGCGGCTACACCTTC. Protein: CASSLGQVSGYTF.

J is TRBJ2-3 and V is TRBV9; D uncertain. The ends were cut back, 3 bases at V and 6 bases at J, with 11 bases in the middle. Per the germline V gene, CDR1 is SGDLS and CDR2 is YYNGEE. This CDR3 comprises 13 residues. CDR3 nucleotide sequence: TGTGCCAGCAGCGCACTCGTTATGGATACGCAGTATTTT. Protein product: CASSALVMDTQYF.

CDR3 sequence reads: CASSPGRIGGTEAFF. CDR3 nucleotide sequence: TGTGCCAGCTCACCTGGACGGATCGGAGGGACTGAAGCTTTCTTT. The chain combines TRBV18 with TRBJ1-1; D is unresolved. Between the trimmed V and J ends, which lost 3 bases and 5 bases, there was a span of 16 bases. The CDR3 covers 15 residues. Germline V CDR1 and CDR2: KGHSH, LQKENI. The full variable domain, its missing parts supplied by reference TRBV18 and TRBJ1-1, is NAGVMQNPRHLVRRRGQEARLRCSPMKGHSHVYWYRQLPEEGLKFMVYLQKENIIDESGMPKERFSAEFPKEGPSILRIQQVVRGDSAAYFCASSPGRIGGTEAFFGQGTRLTVV.

V is TRBV4-1 and J is TRBJ2-1; TRBD2 matches 11 bases. The CDR3 totals 17 residues. Trimming cost V 0 bases and J 3 bases; bases outside gene matches: 4. Per the germline V gene, CDR1 is MGHRA and CDR2 is YSYEKL. In nucleotides, the CDR3 is TGCGCCAGCAGCCAAGATTCTCTAGCGGGAGGCTACAATGAGCAGTTCTTC. Its translation is CASSQDSLAGGYNEQFF.

This clone turned up a few times. The V call is TRBV6-5, the J call TRBJ2-7; D not certain. Trimming left V 10 bases short and J 5 bases short, with 12 bases between. Germline lookup yields CDR1 MNHEY and CDR2 SVGAGI. There are 11 residues in the CDR3. CDR3 coding DNA: TGTGCCACCCGCGGCGTTAACGAGCAGTACTTC. It specifies CATRGVNEQYF.

The gene calls are TRBV5-1 and TRBJ2-5; 7 bases align to TRBD1. V shed 5 bases, J shed 3 bases, and the junction held 4 bases outside the gene matches. CDR1 is SGHRS and CDR2 is YFSETQ in the germline V gene. CDR3 length equals 13 residues. The CDR3 DNA reads as TGCGCCAGCAGTTACGGACAGGAAGAGACCCAGTACTTC. Its translation is CASSYGQEETQYF. Using reference TRBV5-1 and TRBJ2-5 for the parts outside the CDR3, the full variable domain is KAGVTQTPRYLIKTRGQQVTLSCSPISGHRSVSWYQQTPGQGLQFLFEYFSETQRNKGNFPGRFSGRQFSNSRSEMNVSTLELGDSALYLCASSYGQEETQYFGPGTRLLVL.

V gene TRBV7-2 combines with J gene TRBJ2-1; D is possibly TRBD2 (6 bases). The V gene's germline CDR1 is SGHTA and CDR2 FQGNSA. CDR3 length: 13 residues. V lost 6 bases and J lost 9, with 15 bases in between. CDR3: CASSRDWRSEQFF. CDR3 coding DNA: TGTGCCAGCAGTAGGGACTGGCGGAGTGAGCAGTTCTTC.

This clone was found a few times. The chain uses TRBV7-2 and TRBJ2-7, with D hard to call. This CDR3 spans 13 amino acids. Germline V lookup: CDR1 SGHTA, CDR2 FQGNSA. Trimming removed 1 base from V and 3 bases from J, with 7 bases in between. The DNA of the CDR3 is TGTGCCAGCAGCTTAGGGTTACTCTACGAGCAGTACGTC. Amino acid sequence: CASSLGLLYEQYV.

The chain combines TRBV2 with TRBJ1-2; TRBD1 is a possible D gene (5 bases). Germline loops: CDR1 SNHLY, CDR2 FYNNEI. Trimming cost V 5 bases and J 8 bases, with 12 bases left between them. This CDR3 has 12 amino acids. The CDR3, as DNA: TGTGCCAGCAGTAGTACAGGTATAGGCTACACCTTC. This gives the protein CASSSTGIGYTF.

The chain combines TRBV11-2 with TRBJ2-1; 8 nucleotides match TRBD2. V shed 2 bases and J 5 bases; nucleotides not matched to a gene: 2. CDR1 is SGHAT and CDR2 is FQNNGV in the germline V gene. This CDR3 comprises 14 residues. The CDR3 region is CASSLFSGNNEQFF. The CDR3 DNA follows: TGTGCCAGCAGCTTATTTAGCGGGAACAATGAGCAGTTCTTC.

The chain couples TRBV9 to TRBJ2-6; 8 nucleotides agree with TRBD1. The CDR3 contains 21 residues. Germline lookup yields CDR1 SGDLS and CDR2 YYNGEE. Trimming removed 3 bases from V and 0 bases from J; junction bases left unmatched: 17. CDR3 protein: CASSAQSRDRFTSSGANVLTF. The CDR3 DNA is TGTGCCAGCAGCGCTCAATCCCGGGACAGGTTCACTAGCTCTGGGGCCAACGTCCTGACTTTC.

This chain uses TRBV28 with TRBJ1-1; D might be TRBD1 (5 bases). The ends were cut back, 4 bases at V and 1 base at J, with 10 bases in the middle. CDR3 length equals 14 residues. Germline V gene lookup returns CDR1 MDHEN and CDR2 SYDVKM. This CDR3 is CASSSQGPNTEAFF. In DNA form, the CDR3 reads TGTGCCAGCAGTTCTCAGGGCCCGAACACTGAAGCTTTCTTT.

The chain uses TRBV14 and TRBJ1-1; 8 bases line up with TRBD1. Germline lookup yields CDR1 SGHDN and CDR2 FVKESK. Germline trimming cut 3 bases from V and 0 bases from J; bases unmatched to any gene: 15. CDR3 length: 19 amino acids. Here the CDR3 DNA reads TGTGCCAGCAGCCAGACCCGGACAGGGCTTATCTACATGAACACTGAAGCTTTCTTT. This translates into CASSQTRTGLIYMNTEAFF.

This clone has a handful of counts. This rearrangement joins TRBV2 to TRBJ2-3; 12 bases agree with TRBD2. Germline lookup yields CDR1 SNHLY and CDR2 FYNNEI. J lost 6 bases, V lost 6 bases, and 4 bases had no gene match. The CDR3 spans 14 residues. The CDR3 region is CASSPLAGGDTQYF. CDR3 sequence (DNA): TGTGCCAGCAGCCCACTAGCGGGGGGTGATACGCAGTATTTT.

The V and J genes are TRBV5-1 and TRBJ2-7; 7 nucleotides align to TRBD1. Germline CDR1 SGHRS, CDR2 YFSETQ. The junction had 4 bases not matched to a gene; V was cut back by 4 bases and J by 3 bases. The CDR3 totals 13 residues. The DNA of the CDR3 is TGCGCCAGCAGCCCGACAGGGTACTACGAGCAGTACGTC. This gives the protein CASSPTGYYEQYV.

The J gene is TRBJ2-1, the V gene TRBV5-1; D is possibly TRBD1 (6 bases). V shed 2 bases and J shed 4 bases, with 7 bases lying between them. Germline V gives CDR1 SGHRS, CDR2 YFSETQ. The CDR3 has 13 amino acids. The CDR3 DNA reads TGCGCCAGCAGCTTAGGACAGTACAATGAGCAGTTCTTC. Amino acids: CASSLGQYNEQFF.

This sequence joins TRBV2 and TRBJ1-2, with D perhaps matching TRBD1 (6 bases). Germline V gene lookup returns CDR1 SNHLY and CDR2 FYNNEI. The CDR3 spans 14 residues. V lost 6 bases to trimming and J lost 4 bases, with 15 bases between them. The CDR3 DNA reads as TGTGCCAGCAGAGTAAACAGGGTCAGCTATGGCTACACCTTC. Translation: CASRVNRVSYGYTF. The full variable domain, its missing parts supplied by reference TRBV2 and TRBJ1-2, is EPEVTQTPSHQVTQMGQEVILRCVPISNHLYFYWYRQILGQKVEFLVSFYNNEISEKSEIFDDQFSVERPDGSNFTLKIRSTKLEDSAMYFCASRVNRVSYGYTFGSGTRLTVV.

This chain joins TRBV11-3 and TRBJ2-5, with TRBD1 identical over 12 bases. In germline, CDR1 is SGHNT, CDR2 YENEEA. Germline trimming cut 1 base from V and 5 bases from J; bases unmatched to any gene: 2. CDR3 length: 15 amino acids. Here the CDR3 reads CASSLGGQGAETQYF. The DNA for the CDR3 is TGTGCCAGCAGCTTAGGGGGACAGGGGGCTGAGACCCAGTACTTC.

The chain carries TRBV5-7 and TRBJ1-1, with TRBD1 identical over 8 bases. TRBV5-7 is reported as an ORF; its role is uncertain. V lost 7 bases to trimming and J lost 3 bases; unmatched junction nucleotides: 8. The CDR3 consists of 14 residues. The CDR3 DNA follows: TGTGCCAGCGTTGGGACAGGCAGTGACACTGAAGCTTTCTTT. Residues: CASVGTGSDTEAFF.

The chain uses TRBV27 and TRBJ1-4, with D possibly being TRBD1 (5 bases). Trimming took 0 bases from V and 5 from J, leaving 13 bases between them. CDR1 is MNHEY, CDR2 SMNVEV, per germline (reference sequence). The length of the CDR3 is 16 residues. The CDR3 here is CASSLSMGLRNEKLFF. The CDR3 DNA follows: TGTGCCAGCAGTTTATCGATGGGACTGAGAAATGAAAAACTGTTTTTT.

This sequence joins TRBV7-2 and TRBJ2-5, with D perhaps TRBD2 (6 bases). Germline V gene lookup returns CDR1 SGHTA and CDR2 FQGNSA. The CDR3 is 17 residues long. The ends were cut back, 5 bases at V and 5 bases at J, with 24 bases in the middle. The CDR3 DNA reads TGTGCCAGCAGCCCACGACAGCCGGGGCACAGCGGGGAGACCCAGTACTTC. Protein sequence: CASSPRQPGHSGETQYF.